The sequence of this TCR beta chain was determined in a study of shared clonotypes between healthy human individuals. J was trimmed by 1 base and V by 4 bases; bases with no gene match: 7. The V gene's germline CDR1 is LGHNT and CDR2 FRNRAP. The CDR3 contains 16 residues. The assay was immunoSEQ multiplex PCR, and TCRdb's table has in-frame clones only and misses some. Among approximately 2,000,000 clones listed, about 90% were seen once. The rearrangement uses TRBV12-5 and TRBJ2-3; TRBD2 agrees at 8 bases. Sequences were obtained from naive CD4+ T cells from PBMCs. As for subset: CD45RA+ positively selected. The sequence was obtained from a man aged 18 to 30 in good health. Some clones in this sample may be carry-over from other donors' samples. Here the CDR3 reads CASGSPGLGRTDTQYF. CDR3 DNA sequence: TGTGCTAGTGGTTCGCCGGGACTAGGGCGCACAGATACGCAGTATTTT.